This is a list of T cell receptor beta chains from one sample in a study of shared clonotypes between healthy human individuals. Profiled with immunoSEQ multiplex PCR; TCRdb holds only in-frame clones, not every one. Of roughly 1,100,000 clones listed, around 74% were seen once; the top ten hold roughly 1.4%. The sequenced sample consisted of memory CD4+ T cells sorted from blood. The receptors come from a man younger than 35 in good health. Both conserved end residues are part of each CDR3. Each record gives: clone size, V gene, J gene, D gene, CDR3 protein, CDR3 DNA. The D gene is left open where the match is weak. The listing skips clone size in some rows; elsewhere it reads once, few, many or a size class.

>few|TRBV5-1|TRBJ2-1|.
CASSSTALVGGNEQFF
TGCGCCAGCAGCTCCACTGCCCTAGTAGGCGGGAATGAGCAGTTCTTC
>few|TRBV5-4|TRBJ1-1|TRBD1
CASYRGTGDTEAFF
TGTGCCAGCTACCGAGGTACAGGGGACACTGAAGCTTTCTTT
>.|TRBV6-5|TRBJ1-5|.
CASSSDSNQPQHF
TGTGCCAGCAGTTCGGACAGTAATCAGCCCCAGCATTTT
>.|TRBV6-1|TRBJ1-1|TRBD1
CASSGQGSLVNTEAFF
TGTGCCAGCAGTGGACAGGGGAGTTTGGTGAACACTGAAGCTTTCTTT
>.|TRBV5-6|TRBJ1-6|TRBD1
CASSTRQGAYSPLHF
TGTGCCAGCAGCACCCGACAGGGGGCATATTCACCCCTCCACTTT
>few|TRBV5-1|TRBJ1-5|.
CASSSGTPDQPQHF
TGCGCCAGCAGCTCCGGGACGCCCGATCAGCCCCAGCATTTT
>.|TRBV28|TRBJ1-6|.
CASSPGGGTIISPLHF
TGTGCCAGCAGTCCCGGGGGGGGGACAATAATTTCACCCCTCCACTTT
>.|TRBV6-5|TRBJ2-5|TRBD2
CASSSYSGGSETQYF
TGTGCCAGCAGTTCCTATAGCGGGGGGTCAGAGACCCAGTACTTC
>.|TRBV6-6|TRBJ2-5|.
CASSYSGLGGPETQYF
TGTGCCAGCAGTTACTCGGGTCTAGGTGGGCCAGAGACCCAGTACTTC
>.|TRBV25-1|TRBJ1-2|.
CAIIRTYGYTF
TGTGCCATCATCCGGACCTATGGCTACACCTTC
>.|TRBV10-3|TRBJ1-2|TRBD1
CAISDNDRGNYGYTF
TGTGCCATCAGTGACAACGACAGGGGAAATTATGGCTACACCTTC
>.|TRBV6-1|TRBJ2-7|TRBD2
CASLGTSGTYEQYF
TGTGCCAGCCTCGGGACTAGCGGCACCTACGAGCAGTACTTC
>.|TRBV27|TRBJ1-6|.
CASSPVPGFNSPLHF
TGTGCCAGCAGCCCAGTACCGGGTTTTAATTCACCCCTCCACTTT
>.|TRBV6-1|TRBJ2-1|.
CASSVAGSHNEQFF
TGTGCCAGCAGTGTAGCCGGGAGCCACAATGAGCAGTTCTTC
>.|TRBV7-9|TRBJ1-1|TRBD1
CASSNSGGVWDTEAFF
TGTGCCAGCAGCAACTCAGGGGGCGTTTGGGACACTGAAGCTTTCTTT
>.|TRBV5-1|TRBJ1-4|TRBD1
CASRNGLGGSVGNEKLFF
TGCGCCAGCAGGAATGGGTTAGGGGGCAGCGTCGGTAATGAAAAACTGTTTTTT
>.|TRBV2|TRBJ1-4|TRBD1
CASREGAGGALNEKLFF
TGTGCCAGCAGAGAGGGGGCAGGGGGCGCCCTGAATGAAAAACTGTTTTTT
>.|TRBV6-5|TRBJ2-7|.
CASSLGAGPFYEQYF
TGTGCCAGCAGTCTGGGGGCAGGGCCCTTCTACGAGCAGTACTTC
>.|TRBV5-6|TRBJ2-7|.
CASSLGGPRDFFSYEQYF
TGTGCCAGCAGCTTGGGCGGGCCTCGGGACTTCTTCTCCTACGAGCAGTACTTC
>.|TRBV18|TRBJ2-2|.
CASSLSNTGELFF
TGTGCCAGCTCACTAAGTAACACCGGGGAGCTGTTTTTT
>once|TRBV2|TRBJ1-3|.
CASKPLSGNTIYF
TGTGCCAGCAAACCGCTCTCTGGAAACACCATATATTTT
>.|TRBV11-2|TRBJ1-2|.
CASSGAGASGGYTF
TGTGCCAGCAGCGGAGCGGGGGCTTCCGGTGGCTACACCTTC
>.|TRBV7-2|TRBJ1-5|.
CASSLDSGFQPQHF
TGTGCCAGCAGCTTAGATTCAGGGTTTCAGCCCCAGCATTTT
>.|TRBV7-9|TRBJ2-7|.
CASSLETAHQYF
TGTGCCAGCAGCTTAGAAACGGCTCACCAGTACTTC
>once|TRBV2|TRBJ1-4|.
CASNEGGREKLFF
TGTGCCAGCAATGAAGGGGGAAGGGAAAAACTGTTTTTT
>.|TRBV19|TRBJ1-5|.
CASSPNGDNQPQHF
TGTGCCAGTAGTCCGAACGGGGACAATCAGCCCCAGCATTTT
>few|TRBV5-1|TRBJ1-2|TRBD1
CASRQGASGYTF
TGCGCCAGCCGACAGGGGGCTTCAGGCTACACCTTC
>once|TRBV5-1|TRBJ2-1|.
CASSLGWGNEQFF
TGCGCCAGCAGCTTGGGCTGGGGCAATGAGCAGTTCTTC
>.|TRBV28|TRBJ1-2|.
CASSLWGSPFTF
TGTGCCAGCAGTTTATGGGGCAGCCCTTTCACCTTC
>.|TRBV9|TRBJ2-1|TRBD1
CASSTIPGQGNNEQFF
TGTGCCAGCAGCACAATCCCGGGACAGGGGAACAATGAGCAGTTCTTC
>.|TRBV19|TRBJ1-2|TRBD1
CASTQTGQNYGYTF
TGTGCCAGTACACAAACGGGACAGAACTATGGCTACACCTTC
>.|TRBV19|TRBJ2-3|TRBD2
CASSPGLAGVSTDTQYF
TGTGCCAGTAGCCCGGGACTAGCGGGGGTCAGCACAGATACGCAGTATTTT
>.|TRBV21-1|TRBJ2-7|.
CASSLLSLAGNEQYF
TGTGCCAGCAGCTTACTAAGCCTAGCGGGAAACGAGCAGTACTTC
>.|TRBV6-6|TRBJ1-4|.
CASRGLGTAFGEKLFF
TGTGCCAGCAGGGGACTTGGGACGGCTTTTGGGGAAAAACTGTTTTTT
>.|TRBV5-1|TRBJ1-1|.
CASSLPGLTEAFF
TGCGCCAGCAGCTTGCCGGGCCTCACTGAAGCTTTCTTT
>.|TRBV19|TRBJ2-5|TRBD1
CASSYRGETQYF
TGTGCCAGTAGCTACAGGGGAGAGACCCAGTACTTC
>few|TRBV27|TRBJ2-4|.
CASSQDSPIGAKNIQYF
TGTGCCAGCAGTCAGGACAGTCCCATCGGAGCCAAAAACATTCAGTACTTC
>.|TRBV4-3|TRBJ1-4|.
CASSQVGEKLFF
TGCGCCAGCAGCCAAGTTGGGGAAAAACTGTTTTTT
>.|TRBV30|TRBJ1-6|.
CAWSGRVSYNSPLHF
TGTGCCTGGAGTGGCAGGGTCTCCTATAATTCACCCCTCCACTTT
>.|TRBV29-1|TRBJ1-4|.
CSVVWGVGEKLFF
TGCAGCGTTGTATGGGGGGTTGGTGAAAAACTGTTTTTT
>few|TRBV2|TRBJ2-2|TRBD2
CASSPQAGGYTGELFF
TGTGCCAGCAGTCCCCAGGCGGGAGGATACACCGGGGAGCTGTTTTTT
>.|TRBV7-2|TRBJ2-4|.
CASSLAKNIQYF
TGTGCCAGCAGCTTAGCCAAAAACATTCAGTACTTC
>.|TRBV5-1|TRBJ2-7|TRBD1
CASREKGQSYEQYF
TGCGCCAGCAGGGAAAAGGGACAGTCCTACGAGCAGTACTTC
>.|TRBV4-3|TRBJ1-2|.
CASSPERGGGYGYTF
TGCGCCAGCAGCCCGGAAAGGGGGGGCGGCTATGGCTACACCTTC
>.|TRBV7-5|TRBJ1-1|.
CARSLVDSPGQGNWWNTEAFF
TGTGCCAGAAGCTTAGTCGATTCACCGGGACAGGGAAACTGGTGGAACACTGAAGCTTTCTTT
>few|TRBV29-1|TRBJ1-1|.
CSVVRQSTEAFF
TGCAGCGTTGTTAGACAGTCCACTGAAGCTTTCTTT
>.|TRBV13|TRBJ2-3|.
CASSLGLKGTDTQYF
TGTGCCAGCAGCTTAGGTCTGAAGGGCACAGATACGCAGTATTTT
>.|TRBV28|TRBJ1-2|.
CASSLRGAIRGLYGYTF
TGTGCCAGCAGTTTAAGAGGAGCGATCAGGGGCCTCTATGGCTACACCTTC
>.|TRBV10-1|TRBJ1-6|.
CASSEEGVNSPLHF
TGCGCCAGCAGTGAGGAGGGAGTCAATTCACCCCTCCACTTT
>.|TRBV6-5|TRBJ1-2|TRBD1
CASSPLTGRNYGYTF
TGTGCCAGCAGTCCCTTGACAGGGCGTAACTATGGCTACACCTTC
>few|TRBV18|TRBJ1-2|.
CASSQEDQGIGGGYTF
TGTGCCAGCTCACAAGAGGACCAGGGGATTGGAGGTGGCTACACCTTC
>.|TRBV6-6|TRBJ1-2|.
CASSYSEAGGYTF
TGTGCCAGCAGTTACTCGGAAGCGGGCGGCTACACCTTC
>.|TRBV9|TRBJ2-2|TRBD1
CASSVVQGATGELFF
TGTGCCAGCAGCGTAGTACAGGGGGCAACCGGGGAGCTGTTTTTT
>once|TRBV7-3|TRBJ1-2|.
CASSPGGFNYGYTF
TGTGCCAGCAGCCCCGGCGGGTTTAACTATGGCTACACCTTC
>.|TRBV7-2|TRBJ1-2|TRBD1
CASSLVPGGNYGYTF
TGTGCCAGCAGCTTAGTGCCAGGGGGCAACTATGGCTACACCTTC
>many|TRBV19|TRBJ2-5|.
CASSTSETQYF
TGTGCCAGTAGTACCTCAGAGACCCAGTACTTC
>few|TRBV10-3|TRBJ2-7|.
CAISGAGYEQYF
TGTGCCATCAGCGGGGCCGGCTACGAGCAGTACTTC
>few|TRBV5-6|TRBJ2-7|.
CASSLFYEQYF
TGTGCCAGCAGCTTGTTTTACGAGCAGTACTTC
>.|TRBV18|TRBJ1-5|TRBD1
CASSPRTGDGGNQPQHF
TGTGCCAGCTCACCGCGGACAGGGGATGGTGGCAATCAGCCCCAGCATTTT